This TCR beta chain was profiled in a study of CD8 T cells in Susac syndrome. Reverse transcription of roughly 0.5 to 1 ug RNA used random hexamers. TCRdb independently ran MiXCR on the immunoSEQ multiplex PCR reads; one entry per CDR3 protein. The sample carries approximately 120,000 distinct CDR3 sequences, 93% recorded once. Through negative isolation, CD4+ and CD8+ T cells were obtained, while TEMRA cells were enriched using FACS. Germline V gene sequence: CDR1 KGHSH, CDR2 LQKENI. CDR3 length: 15 amino acids. J was trimmed by 1 base and V by 3 bases; bases with no gene match: 1. The sequence was obtained from a human donor with multiple sclerosis. This sequence joins TRBV18 and TRBJ1-5, with 9 bases lining up with TRBD1. Sequenced input: CD8+ T cells from PBMCs. CDR3 sequence (DNA): TGTGCCAGCTCACCGGACAGGGGAAGCAATCAGCCCCAGCATTTT. Its translation is CASSPDRGSNQPQHF.